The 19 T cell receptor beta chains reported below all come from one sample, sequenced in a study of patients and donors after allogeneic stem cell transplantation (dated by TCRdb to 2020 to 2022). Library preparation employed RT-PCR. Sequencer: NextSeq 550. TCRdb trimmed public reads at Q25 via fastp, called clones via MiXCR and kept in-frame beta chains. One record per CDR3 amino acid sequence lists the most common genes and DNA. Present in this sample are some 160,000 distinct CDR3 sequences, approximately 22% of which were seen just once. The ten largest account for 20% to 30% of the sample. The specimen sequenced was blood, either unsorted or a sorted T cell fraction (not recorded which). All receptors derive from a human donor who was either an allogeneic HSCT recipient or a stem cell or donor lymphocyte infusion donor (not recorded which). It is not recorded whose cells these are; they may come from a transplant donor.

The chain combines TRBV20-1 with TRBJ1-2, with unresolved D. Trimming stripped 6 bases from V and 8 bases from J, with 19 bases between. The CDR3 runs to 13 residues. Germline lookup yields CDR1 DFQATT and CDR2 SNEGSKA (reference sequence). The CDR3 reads CSAAKPTTMGYTF. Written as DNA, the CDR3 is TGCAGTGCCGCCAAACCTACGACTATGGGCTACACCTTC.

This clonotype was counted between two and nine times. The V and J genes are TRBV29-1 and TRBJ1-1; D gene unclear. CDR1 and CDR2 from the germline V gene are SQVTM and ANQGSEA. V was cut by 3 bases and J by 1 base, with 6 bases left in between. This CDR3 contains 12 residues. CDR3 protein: CSVDPENTEAFF. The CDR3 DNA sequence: TGCAGCGTTGACCCAGAGAACACTGAAGCTTTCTTT.

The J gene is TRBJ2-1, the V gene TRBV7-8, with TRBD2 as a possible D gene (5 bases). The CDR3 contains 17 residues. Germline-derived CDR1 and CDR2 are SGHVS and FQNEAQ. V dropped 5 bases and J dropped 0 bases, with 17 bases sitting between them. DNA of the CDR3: TGTGCCAGCAGCCTACGCGCGCAGCGGAGCTCCTACAATGAGCAGTTCTTC. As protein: CASSLRAQRSSYNEQFF.

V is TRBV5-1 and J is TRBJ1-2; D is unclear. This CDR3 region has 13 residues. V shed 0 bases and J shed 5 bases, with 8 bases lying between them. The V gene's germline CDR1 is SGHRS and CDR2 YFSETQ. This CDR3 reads CASSLEADYGYTF. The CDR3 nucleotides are TGCGCCAGCAGCTTGGAAGCTGATTATGGCTACACCTTC.

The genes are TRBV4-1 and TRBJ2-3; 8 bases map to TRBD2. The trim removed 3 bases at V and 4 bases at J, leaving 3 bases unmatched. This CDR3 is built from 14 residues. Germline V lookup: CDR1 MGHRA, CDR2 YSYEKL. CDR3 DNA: TGCGCCAGCAGCCATCCTAGCGGGCCAGATACGCAGTATTTT. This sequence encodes CASSHPSGPDTQYF.

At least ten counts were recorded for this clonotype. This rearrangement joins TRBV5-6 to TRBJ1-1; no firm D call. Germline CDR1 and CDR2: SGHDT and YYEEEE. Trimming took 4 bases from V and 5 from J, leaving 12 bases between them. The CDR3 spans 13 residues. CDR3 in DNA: TGTGCCAGCAGCCTTGGAAGGGTGACTGAAGCTTTCTTT. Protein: CASSLGRVTEAFF.

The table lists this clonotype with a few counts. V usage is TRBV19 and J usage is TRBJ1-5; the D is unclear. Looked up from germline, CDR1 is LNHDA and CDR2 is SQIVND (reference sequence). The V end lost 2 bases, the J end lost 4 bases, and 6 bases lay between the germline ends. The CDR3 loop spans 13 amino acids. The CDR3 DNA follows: TGTGCCAGTAGTATATCGGTTAATCAGCCCCAGCATTTT. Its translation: CASSISVNQPQHF.

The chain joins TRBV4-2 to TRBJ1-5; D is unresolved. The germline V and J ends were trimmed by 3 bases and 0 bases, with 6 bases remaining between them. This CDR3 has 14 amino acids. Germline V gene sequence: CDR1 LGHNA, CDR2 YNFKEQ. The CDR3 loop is CASSQSSSNQPQHF. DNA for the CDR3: TGTGCCAGCAGCCAGAGCAGTAGCAATCAGCCCCAGCATTTT.

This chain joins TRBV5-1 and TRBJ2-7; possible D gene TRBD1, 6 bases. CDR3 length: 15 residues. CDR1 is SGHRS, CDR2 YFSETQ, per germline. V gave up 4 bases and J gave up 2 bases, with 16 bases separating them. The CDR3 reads CASSLDSNVAYEQYF. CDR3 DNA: TGCGCCAGCAGCCTGGACAGCAATGTAGCCTACGAGCAGTACTTC.

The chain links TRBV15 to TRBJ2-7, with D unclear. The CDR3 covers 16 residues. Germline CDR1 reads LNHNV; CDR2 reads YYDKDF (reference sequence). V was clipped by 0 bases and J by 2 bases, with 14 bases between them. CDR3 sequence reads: CATSRDRSLNPYEQYF. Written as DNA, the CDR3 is TGTGCCACCAGCAGAGATCGGTCCCTAAATCCCTACGAGCAGTACTTC.

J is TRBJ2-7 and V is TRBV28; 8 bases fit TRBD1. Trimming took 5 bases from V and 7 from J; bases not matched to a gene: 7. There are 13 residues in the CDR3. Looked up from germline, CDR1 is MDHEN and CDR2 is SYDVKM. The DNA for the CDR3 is TGTGCCAGCAGTCCTCCCAGGGGGCGGGAGCAGTACTTC. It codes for CASSPPRGREQYF.

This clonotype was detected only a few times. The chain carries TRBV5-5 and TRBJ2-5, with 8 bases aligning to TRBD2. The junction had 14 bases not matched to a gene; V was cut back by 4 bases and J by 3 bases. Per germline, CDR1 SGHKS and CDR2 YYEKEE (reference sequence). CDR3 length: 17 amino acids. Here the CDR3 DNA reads TGTGCCAGCAGCCCAGCCCAGCGGGGGTCGGGGGAAGAGACCCAGTACTTC. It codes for CASSPAQRGSGEETQYF.

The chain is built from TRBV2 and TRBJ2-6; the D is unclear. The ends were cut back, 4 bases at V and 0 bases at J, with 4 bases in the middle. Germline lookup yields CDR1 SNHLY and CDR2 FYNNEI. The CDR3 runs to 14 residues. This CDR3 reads CASSGSSGANVLTF. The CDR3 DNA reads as TGTGCCAGCAGTGGGTCCTCTGGGGCCAACGTCCTGACTTTC.

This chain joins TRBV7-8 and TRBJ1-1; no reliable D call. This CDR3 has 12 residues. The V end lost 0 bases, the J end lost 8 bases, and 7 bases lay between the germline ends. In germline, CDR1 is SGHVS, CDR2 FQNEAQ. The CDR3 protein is CASSLARLEAFF. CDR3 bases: TGTGCCAGCAGCTTAGCGAGACTCGAAGCTTTCTTT.

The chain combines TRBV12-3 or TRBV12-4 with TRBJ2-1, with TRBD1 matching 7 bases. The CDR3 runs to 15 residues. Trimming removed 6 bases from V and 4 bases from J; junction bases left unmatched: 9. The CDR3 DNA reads TGTGCCAGCAGCCCTCATCCGGGACAGTACAATGAGCAGTTCTTC. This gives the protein CASSPHPGQYNEQFF.

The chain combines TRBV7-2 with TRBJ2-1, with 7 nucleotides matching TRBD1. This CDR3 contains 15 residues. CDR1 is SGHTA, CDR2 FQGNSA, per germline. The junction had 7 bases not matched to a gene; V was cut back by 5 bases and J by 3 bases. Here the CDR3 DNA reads TGTGCCAGCAGCCCCCAGACAGGGAACTACAATGAGCAGTTCTTC. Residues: CASSPQTGNYNEQFF.

The CDR3 here is CASSPEWGEKLFF. CDR3 DNA sequence: TGTGCCAGCAGTCCGGAATGGGGTGAAAAACTGTTTTTT. The chain uses TRBV12-3 or TRBV12-4 and TRBJ1-4; D remains unclear. Deletions cut 5 bases from V and 7 bases from J, with 11 bases between. CDR3 length: 13 residues.

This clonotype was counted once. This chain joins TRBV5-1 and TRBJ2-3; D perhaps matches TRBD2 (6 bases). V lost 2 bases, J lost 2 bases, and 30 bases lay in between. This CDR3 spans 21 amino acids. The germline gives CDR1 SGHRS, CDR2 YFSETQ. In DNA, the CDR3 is TGCGCCAGCAGCTTTCTCAGGAGGGGCGCGTGGGGCGAAAGGGTCACAGATACGCAGTATTTT. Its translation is CASSFLRRGAWGERVTDTQYF.

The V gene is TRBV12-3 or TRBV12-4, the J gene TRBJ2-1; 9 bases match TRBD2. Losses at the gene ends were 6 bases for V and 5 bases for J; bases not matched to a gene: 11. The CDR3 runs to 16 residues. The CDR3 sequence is CASSRVSGSLDNEQFF. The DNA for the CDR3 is TGTGCCAGCAGCCGGGTTAGCGGGAGTCTCGACAATGAGCAGTTCTTC.